This TCR beta chain came from a study of CD8 T cells in Susac syndrome. General study points: The study's TCR sequencing and HLA analysis covered a relatively small number of individuals, and the study acknowledged this.

After extraction with the RNeasy kit, roughly 0.45 to 1 ug of the RNA was reverse transcribed using random hexamers. An immunoSEQ multiplex PCR amplified TCR beta CDR3 over 54 Vbeta and 13 Jbeta. TCRdb processed the immunoSEQ multiplex PCR reads anew with MiXCR; each CDR3 protein has one entry. Seen here are around 270,000 distinct CDR3 sequences, 75% to 90% observed once, and the top ten hold roughly 0.17%. Germline trimming cut 2 bases from V and 4 bases from J; bases unmatched to any gene: 7. The CDR3 consists of 16 residues. In germline, CDR1 is DFQATT, CDR2 SNEGSKA (reference sequence). A note on this clonotype: Its target is unknown.

The authors sequenced TCR beta from blood CD8+ and CD4+ T cells. The chain recombines TRBV20-1 with TRBJ2-1; 11 nucleotides match TRBD2. This sequence was found in a human donor with multiple sclerosis. Sequencing was carried out using CD8+ T cells from PBMCs. The CDR3 loop reads CSARLARLAGYNEQFF. In DNA form, the CDR3 reads TGCAGTGCTAGACTGGCGAGACTAGCGGGGTACAATGAGCAGTTCTTC.